This T cell receptor beta chain was recorded in a study of OX40 agonist ivuxolimab in advanced cancers. Across the whole study: The diagnoses of dose-escalation patients were hepatocellular carcinoma, melanoma, renal cell or head and neck cancer. Study-wide results and caveats: Several nonresponders also turned out to have low normalized T-cell clonal expansion.

Baseline was the first blood sampling point, followed by cycle 4 day 1 and cycle 7 day 1. This clone is a singleton in its sample. Its specificity is unknown. The ends were cut back, 3 bases at V and 2 bases at J, with 12 bases in the middle. The CDR3 loop spans 15 amino acids. Germline CDR1 and CDR2: SGHNT and YENEEA. Produced via immunoSEQ multiplex PCR; TCRdb's table is partial and in-frame only. The sample carries 48,000 or so clones, about 81% recorded once. The TCR sequence derives from an adult with an advanced solid tumor such as melanoma, head and neck, liver or kidney cancer. The V gene is TRBV11-3, the J gene TRBJ2-3; a weak D match, TRBD2 (5 bases). The sample here was CD4+ or CD8+ T cells sorted from blood, taken in a trial of the OX40 agonist ivuxolimab. The CDR3: CASSFRGAVTDTQYF. CDR3 in DNA: TGTGCCAGCAGCTTCCGGGGAGCGGTCACAGATACGCAGTATTTT.